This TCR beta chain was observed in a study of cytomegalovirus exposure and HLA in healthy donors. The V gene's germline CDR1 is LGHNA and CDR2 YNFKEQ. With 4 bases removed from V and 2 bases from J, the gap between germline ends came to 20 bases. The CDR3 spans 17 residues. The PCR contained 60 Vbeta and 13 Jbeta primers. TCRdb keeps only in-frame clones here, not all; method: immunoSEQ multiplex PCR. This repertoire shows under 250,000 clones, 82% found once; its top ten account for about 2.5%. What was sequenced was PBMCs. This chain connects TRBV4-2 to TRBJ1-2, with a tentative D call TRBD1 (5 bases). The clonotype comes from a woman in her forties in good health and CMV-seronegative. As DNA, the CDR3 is TGTGCCAGCAGCCCGACCCTCTTCTCTGGGGCGAACTATGGCTACACCTTC. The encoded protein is CASSPTLFSGANYGYTF.